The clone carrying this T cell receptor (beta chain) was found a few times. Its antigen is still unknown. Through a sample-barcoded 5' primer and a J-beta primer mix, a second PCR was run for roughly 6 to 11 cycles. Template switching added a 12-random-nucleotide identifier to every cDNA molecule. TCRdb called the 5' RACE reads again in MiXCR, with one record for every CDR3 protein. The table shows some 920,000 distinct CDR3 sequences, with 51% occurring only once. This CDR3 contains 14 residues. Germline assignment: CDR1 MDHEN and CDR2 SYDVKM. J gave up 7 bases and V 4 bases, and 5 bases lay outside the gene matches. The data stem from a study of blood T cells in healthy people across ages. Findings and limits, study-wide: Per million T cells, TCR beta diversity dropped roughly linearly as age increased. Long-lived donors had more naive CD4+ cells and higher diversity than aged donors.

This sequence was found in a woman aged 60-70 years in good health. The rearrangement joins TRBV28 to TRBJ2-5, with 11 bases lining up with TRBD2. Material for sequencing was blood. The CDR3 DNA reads TGTGCCAGCAGTTCCGCCGGGACTAGCGGGACCCAGTACTTC. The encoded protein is CASSSAGTSGTQYF.